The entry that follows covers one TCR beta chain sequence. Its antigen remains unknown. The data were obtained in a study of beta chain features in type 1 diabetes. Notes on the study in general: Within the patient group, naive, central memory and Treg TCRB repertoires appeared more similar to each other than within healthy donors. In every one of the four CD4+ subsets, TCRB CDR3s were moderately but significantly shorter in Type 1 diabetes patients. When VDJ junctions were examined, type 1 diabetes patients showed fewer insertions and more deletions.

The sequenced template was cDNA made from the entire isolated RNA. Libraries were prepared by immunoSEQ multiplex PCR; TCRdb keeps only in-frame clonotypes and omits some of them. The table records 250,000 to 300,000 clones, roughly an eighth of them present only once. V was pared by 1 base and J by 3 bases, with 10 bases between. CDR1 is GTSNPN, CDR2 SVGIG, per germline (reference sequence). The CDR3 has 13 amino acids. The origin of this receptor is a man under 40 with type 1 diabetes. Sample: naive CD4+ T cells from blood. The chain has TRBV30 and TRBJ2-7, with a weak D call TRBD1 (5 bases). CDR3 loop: CAWSEGHRYEQYF. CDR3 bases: TGTGCCTGGAGTGAAGGACATCGCTACGAGCAGTACTTC.